A single sample gave rise to the 20 T cell receptor beta chains below, sequenced in a study of cytomegalovirus exposure and HLA in healthy donors. Both 60 Vbeta primers and 13 Jbeta primers went into the PCR. Repertoires were generated with immunoSEQ multiplex PCR, while TCRdb's copy carries only in-frame clones and drops some. The repertoire holds 150,000 to 200,000 clones, with 75% to 85% as singletons. The specimen sequenced was PBMCs. The receptors were gathered from a woman aged 45-59 years in good health and CMV-seronegative.

The chain has TRBV5-1 and TRBJ2-5; a weak D match, TRBD1 (6 bases). This CDR3 spans 13 amino acids. Per germline, CDR1 SGHRS and CDR2 YFSETQ. The V end was cut by 4 bases, the J end by 0 bases, with 7 bases between. The CDR3 reads CASSGTNQETQYF. DNA of the CDR3: TGCGCCAGCAGCGGGACAAACCAAGAGACCCAGTACTTC.

The V call is TRBV5-1, the J call TRBJ2-1, with D perhaps TRBD1 (6 bases). Germline CDR1 SGHRS, CDR2 YFSETQ. The germline V and J ends were trimmed by 0 bases and 12 bases, with 16 bases remaining between them. This CDR3 spans 14 amino acids. The CDR3 loop reads CASSLGQGSDGQFF. The CDR3 nucleotides read TGCGCCAGCAGCTTGGGGCAGGGGTCCGATGGGCAGTTCTTC. The whole variable domain, remainder taken from reference TRBV5-1 and TRBJ2-1, is KAGVTQTPRYLIKTRGQQVTLSCSPISGHRSVSWYQQTPGQGLQFLFEYFSETQRNKGNFPGRFSGRQFSNSRSEMNVSTLELGDSALYLCASSLGQGSDGQFFGPGTRLTVL.

This clone was counted between two and nine times. This chain joins TRBV7-9 and TRBJ1-1, with D unclear. In germline, CDR1 is SEHNR, CDR2 FQNEAQ (reference sequence). Trimming shortened V by 5 bases and J by 5 bases, and 12 bases separated the two germline ends. This CDR3 contains 13 residues. The CDR3 is CASSPSTGTEAFF. In nucleotides, the CDR3 is TGTGCCAGCAGCCCTTCCACGGGAACTGAAGCTTTCTTT.

The chain couples TRBV6-1 to TRBJ1-5; a weak D match, TRBD1 (5 bases). The CDR3 is made up of 13 amino acids. Trimming removed 1 base at V and 6 bases at J, with 7 bases between. CDR1 is MNHNS and CDR2 is SASEGT in the germline V gene. For the CDR3, the DNA is TGTGCCAGCAGTGAAGTGGGGCGTCAGCCCCAGCATTTT. It specifies CASSEVGRQPQHF.

This chain joins TRBV6-5 and TRBJ1-1; D unresolved. V lost 5 bases and J 7 bases, leaving 8 bases between the germline ends. The CDR3 loop spans 11 amino acids. The germline V gene encodes CDR1 MNHEY and CDR2 SVGAGI. The CDR3 sequence: CASSRGYEAFF. The CDR3 bases are TGTGCCAGCAGTCGAGGGTATGAAGCTTTCTTT.

The rearrangement joins TRBV4-3 to TRBJ2-1; tentative D call: TRBD2 (6 bases). CDR3 length: 14 residues. Germline V gene data show CDR1 as LGHNA and CDR2 as YSLEER. The ends were cut back, 4 bases at V and 6 bases at J, with 13 bases in the middle. In nucleotides, the CDR3 is TGCGCCAGCAGCCCAAGTCGGGGGACCAATGAGCAGTTCTTC. Translating it yields CASSPSRGTNEQFF.

The chain joins TRBV29-1 to TRBJ1-1; the D is unclear. CDR3 length: 12 residues. Per the germline V gene, CDR1 is SQVTM and CDR2 is ANQGSEA. Between the trimmed V and J ends, which lost 7 bases and 7 bases, there was a span of 16 bases. The CDR3 DNA reads TGCAGCGCTGGGTCGGACTACAGTGAAGCTTTCTTT. Translated: CSAGSDYSEAFF. Full variable domain (remainder filled in from reference TRBV29-1 and TRBJ1-1): SAVISQKPSRDICQRGTSLTIQCQVDSQVTMMFWYRQQPGQSLTLIATANQGSEATYESGFVIDKFPISRPNLTFSTLTVSNMSPEDSSIYLCSAGSDYSEAFFGQGTRLTVV.

The genes are TRBV7-2 and TRBJ2-2; D ambiguous. In germline, CDR1 is SGHTA, CDR2 FQGNSA. The CDR3 contains 13 residues. The germline V and J ends were trimmed by 2 bases and 7 bases, with 8 bases remaining between them. CDR3 loop: CASSLWAFGELFF. The CDR3 DNA follows: TGTGCCAGCAGCTTATGGGCCTTCGGGGAGCTGTTTTTT.

The chain links TRBV9 to TRBJ1-1, with TRBD1 identical over 7 bases. The CDR3 contains 14 residues. Trimming removed 3 bases from V and 1 base from J; junction bases left unmatched: 3. CDR1 SGDLS and CDR2 YYNGEE come from the germline V gene. CDR3: CASSAYRGNTEAFF. The CDR3 DNA reads TGTGCCAGCAGCGCATACAGGGGGAACACTGAAGCTTTCTTT.

This chain links TRBV19 with TRBJ1-4, with D perhaps TRBD1 (6 bases). Trimming shortened V by 3 bases and J by 7 bases, and 12 bases separated the two germline ends. The CDR3 has 14 residues. Germline V gene data show CDR1 as LNHDA and CDR2 as SQIVND (reference sequence). CDR3 nucleotides: TGTGCCAGTAGTATGGGGGACACTCCTGAAAAACTGTTTTTT. It encodes CASSMGDTPEKLFF.

CDR3 DNA: TGTGCCAGAAGCATGATCACCGGGACTAGCGGGAGGGCCTCCTACAATGAGCAGTTCTTC. This sequence encodes CARSMITGTSGRASYNEQFF. The chain links TRBV5-3 to TRBJ2-1; TRBD2 matches at 16 bases. TRBV5-3 belongs to the ORF category, with a function that is uncertain. The CDR3 covers 20 residues. V lost 4 bases and J lost 0; bases outside the gene matches: 10.

This chain connects TRBV5-4 to TRBJ1-2; D perhaps matches TRBD1 (6 bases). Germline lookup yields CDR1 SGHNT and CDR2 YYREEE (reference sequence). V lost 4 bases to trimming and J lost 1 base, with 20 bases between them. The CDR3 spans 17 residues. This CDR3 is CASSPPGPGAGNYGYTF. As DNA, the CDR3 is TGTGCCAGCAGCCCACCAGGGCCAGGGGCGGGTAACTATGGCTACACCTTC.

The chain joins TRBV7-8 to TRBJ1-1; maybe TRBD1 (6 bases). CDR3 length: 15 residues. Germline V lookup: CDR1 SGHVS, CDR2 FQNEAQ. The V gene lost 1 base and the J gene lost 1 base, with 10 bases spanning the gap. CDR3 protein: CASSLGGQSNTEAFF. The CDR3 nucleotides read TGTGCCAGCAGCTTAGGGGGACAATCGAACACTGAAGCTTTCTTT.

Worth noting for this clone: A read error may produce the germline difference seen at one junction end. V gene TRBV7-2 combines with J gene TRBJ1-1; perhaps TRBD1 as D (6 bases). In germline, CDR1 is SGHTA, CDR2 FQGNSA. The CDR3 consists of 15 residues. The CDR3 region has the DNA TGTGCCAGCAGGTTAGATCCAAACAGGGCCACTGAAGCTTTCTTT. This codes for CASRLDPNRATEAFF.

The gene calls are TRBV5-6 and TRBJ2-7; D perhaps matches TRBD1 (5 bases). The CDR3 has 13 residues. Trimming removed 1 base from V and 6 bases from J, with 11 bases in between. The germline V gene encodes CDR1 SGHDT and CDR2 YYEEEE. The CDR3 here is CASSLRGPGEQYF. The CDR3 DNA reads TGTGCCAGCAGCTTGAGGGGCCCGGGCGAGCAGTACTTC.

The rearrangement joins TRBV28 to TRBJ1-2; 9 bases map to TRBD1. V shed 3 bases, J shed 4 bases, and the junction held 0 bases outside the gene matches. This CDR3 is built from 13 residues. Per germline, CDR1 MDHEN and CDR2 SYDVKM. The CDR3 loop reads CASSLGQGYGYTF. CDR3 in DNA: TGTGCCAGCAGTTTGGGACAGGGCTATGGCTACACCTTC.

This chain's CDR3 is CASSLILATGELFF. CDR3 sequence (DNA): TGTGCCAGCAGCCTAATACTAGCGACCGGGGAGCTGTTTTTT. The chain uses TRBV14 and TRBJ2-2; 7 bases are shared with TRBD2. The CDR3 totals 14 residues. V was pared by 4 bases and J by 5 bases, with 4 bases of the junction left unmatched. The germline V gene has CDR1 SGHDN and CDR2 FVKESK. Drawing the rest from reference TRBV14 and TRBJ2-2, the complete variable domain is EAGVTQFPSHSVIEKGQTVTLRCDPISGHDNLYWYRRVMGKEIKFLLHFVKESKQDESGMPNNRFLAERTGGTYSTLKVQPAELEDSGVYFCASSLILATGELFFGEGSRLTVL.

The chain employs TRBV7-9 and TRBJ1-5; 9 positions agree with TRBD1. V trimming: 4 bases; J trimming: 6 bases; junction bases outside the gene matches: 13. The CDR3 totals 17 residues. Germline V gene lookup returns CDR1 SEHNR and CDR2 FQNEAQ (reference sequence). The CDR3 sequence is CASSSGSDRGGSQPQHF. CDR3 bases: TGTGCCAGCAGCTCCGGTTCGGACAGGGGTGGTAGTCAGCCCCAGCATTTT.

This clone was observed once. This sequence joins TRBV14 and TRBJ2-2; the match to TRBD1 covers 7 bases. V lost 4 bases and J lost 0; bases outside the gene matches: 5. The V gene's germline CDR1 is SGHDN and CDR2 FVKESK. This CDR3 has 16 residues. The chain's CDR3 is CASSRRDRTNTGELFF. CDR3 nucleotide sequence: TGTGCCAGCAGCCGCCGGGACAGAACGAACACCGGGGAGCTGTTTTTT.

The CDR3, as DNA: TGTGCCAGCTCACCAGGGACAGGGGGCTCTGGAAACACCATATATTTT. Protein product: CASSPGTGGSGNTIYF. This sequence joins TRBV18 and TRBJ1-3; 11 positions match TRBD1. This CDR3 has 16 residues. Trimming at V came to 2 bases and at J to 0 bases, leaving 0 bases not matched to a gene. In germline, CDR1 is KGHSH, CDR2 LQKENI.